This TCR beta chain is drawn from a study of response to subunit inactivated influenza vaccine. MiXCR, run by TCRdb on the RT-PCR reads, gives a single entry per CDR3 protein. The sample holds 560,000 or so distinct CDR3 sequences; around 8% are singletons and the top ten take 10% to 15%. The CDR3 is 13 residues long. The V end was cut by 6 bases, the J end by 0 bases, with 12 bases between. CDR1 and CDR2 (germline): DFQATT, SNEGSKA (reference sequence). The origin of this receptor is a man between 50 and 69 years old who received an inactivated influenza vaccine. The V call is TRBV20-1, the J call TRBJ2-7, with TRBD2 as a possible D gene (5 bases). Sample: PBMCs from blood, taken about 23 months after vaccination. The CDR3 sequence is CSAVPGNSYEQYF. The CDR3 nucleotides are TGCAGTGCAGTTCCGGGAAACTCCTACGAGCAGTACTTC.